The 4 T cell receptor beta chains given below trace back to one sample, sequenced in a study of T cell changes during pregnancy in multiple sclerosis. Assay: immunoSEQ multiplex PCR; the TCRdb copy retains only in-frame clones and omits some. The sample consists of 30,000 to 40,000 clones, less than 95% of them appearing once. The sample in question was CD4+ T cells from peripheral blood mononuclear cells, obtained in the second trimester of pregnancy. Receptor source: a female donor with multiple sclerosis, enrolled in a pregnancy study.

CDR3: CASSETGTARLFF. CDR3 sequence (DNA): TGTGCCAGCAGTGAAACCGGTACTGCGCGGCTGTTTTTT. This sequence joins TRBV2 and TRBJ2-2; D ambiguous. The CDR3 spans 13 residues. CDR1 SNHLY and CDR2 FYNNEI come from the germline V gene. V lost 2 bases and J lost 13, with 14 bases in between.

This chain uses TRBV5-1 with TRBJ2-2; 16 bases are a match to TRBD2. V was pared by 3 bases and J by 6 bases, with 8 bases of the junction left unmatched. The CDR3 is made up of 18 amino acids. Germline V gene sequence: CDR1 SGHRS, CDR2 YFSETQ. CDR3 loop: CASSSGTSGGAEAGELFF. The CDR3 bases are TGCGCCAGCAGCTCCGGGACTAGCGGGGGGGCCGAGGCCGGGGAGCTGTTTTTT.

V is TRBV7-9 and J is TRBJ2-2, with D tentatively TRBD1 (6 bases). V was trimmed by 4 bases and J by 8 bases, leaving 14 bases between them. Germline V gene sequence: CDR1 SEHNR, CDR2 FQNEAQ (reference sequence). The CDR3 totals 14 residues. The CDR3 region is CASSSGDPRGELFF. CDR3 in DNA: TGTGCCAGCAGCTCAGGGGACCCTCGGGGGGAGCTGTTTTTT.

The chain links TRBV7-6 to TRBJ2-7; 14 bases map to TRBD2. Germline CDR1 SGHVS, CDR2 FNYEAQ. J gave up 4 bases and V 2 bases, and 7 bases lay outside the gene matches. The CDR3 totals 17 residues. Here the CDR3 reads CASSLTGLAGGRYEQYF. CDR3 DNA sequence: TGTGCCAGCAGCTTAACCGGACTAGCGGGGGGCCGTTACGAGCAGTACTTC.